This is a list of T cell receptor beta chains from one sample in a study of naive and memory T cell subsets. TCRdb re-analysed the UMI-ligation and nested PCR reads in MiXCR, keeping a single row per CDR3 protein. The profile covers about 140,000 distinct CDR3 sequences, with approximately 21% appearing a single time and around 0.63% taken by the ten largest. The sample comprised naive CD8+ T cells from blood. The receptors were gathered from a human donor in good health. Both conserved end residues are part of each CDR3. D genes are given only for firm matches. Only some rows state a clone size, as once, few, many or a class for expanded clones.

D: -; size: -; J: TRBJ2-3; V: TRBV4-1; DNA: TGCGCCAGCAGCCAAGACTGGGAGGTGGGGGCAGATACGCAGTATTTT; CDR3: CASSQDWEVGADTQYF
D: TRBD2; size: -; J: TRBJ2-7; V: TRBV10-2; DNA: TGCGCCAGCGGTCCAGCGGGAGAGTACGAGCAGTACTTC; CDR3: CASGPAGEYEQYF
D: -; size: many; J: TRBJ1-3; V: TRBV6-2/TRBV6-3; DNA: TGTGCCAGCAGTTACTCCGGGCCGAACTCTGGAAACACCATATATTTT; CDR3: CASSYSGPNSGNTIYF
D: -; size: -; J: TRBJ1-2; V: TRBV29-1; DNA: TGCAGCGACTGGACAGCGCCCGCCCTTAACTATGGCTACACCTTC; CDR3: CSDWTAPALNYGYTF
D: -; size: few; J: TRBJ2-5; V: TRBV11-2; DNA: TGTGCCAGCAGCTTAAATGAGACCCAGTACTTC; CDR3: CASSLNETQYF
D: TRBD2; size: -; J: TRBJ2-3; V: TRBV11-2; DNA: TGTGCCAGCAGCTGGATTGGAGCTAGCGGGGAGGGCGCAGATACGCAGTATTTT; CDR3: CASSWIGASGEGADTQYF
D: TRBD2; size: few; J: TRBJ2-7; V: TRBV20-1; DNA: TGCAGTGCCGGACTAGCGGGAAAGTCCTACGAGCAGTACTTC; CDR3: CSAGLAGKSYEQYF
D: -; size: few; J: TRBJ2-1; V: TRBV7-3; DNA: TGTGCCAGCAGCCTAGGACACGGTATGTACAATGAGCAGTTCTTC; CDR3: CASSLGHGMYNEQFF
D: -; size: -; J: TRBJ1-1; V: TRBV28; DNA: TGTGCCAGCAGTTTAATAAGGGTATGGACTGAAGCTTTCTTT; CDR3: CASSLIRVWTEAFF
D: -; size: few; J: TRBJ2-5; V: TRBV5-1; DNA: TGCGCCAGCAGCTTGGACTGGGGCAGGCAAGAGACCCAGTACTTC; CDR3: CASSLDWGRQETQYF
D: -; size: many; J: TRBJ2-7; V: TRBV28; DNA: TGTGCCAGCAGTTTATCAGGGCCCGAGCAGTACTTC; CDR3: CASSLSGPEQYF
D: TRBD2; size: -; J: TRBJ2-1; V: TRBV24-1; DNA: TGTGCCACCAGTAGGCGGACTAGCGGCCTCTACAATGAGCAGTTCTTC; CDR3: CATSRRTSGLYNEQFF
D: TRBD2; size: few; J: TRBJ2-5; V: TRBV6-5; DNA: TGTGCCAGCATTGGGACTAGCGGGAGCCGGGAGACCCAGTACTTC; CDR3: CASIGTSGSRETQYF